The 15 T cell receptor beta chains reported below all come from one sample, sequenced in a study of T-cell reconstitution after alpha-beta-depleted transplantation in children. The TCRbeta library incorporated unique molecular identifiers. Each CDR3 protein gets one entry after TCRdb re-called the PCR reads with MiXCR. The sample consists of about 250,000 distinct CDR3 sequences, roughly a quarter of them appearing once. The sample was PBMCs, mostly from graft donor cells, taken 360 days after TCRalphabeta/CD19-depleted stem cell transplant. These receptors were collected from a female patient between 2 and 15 years old who had a stem cell transplant for congenital amegakaryocytic thrombocytopenia, so the T cells may come from the graft donor.

This chain connects TRBV15 to TRBJ1-5; D possibly corresponds to TRBD1 (6 bases). V lost 5 bases to trimming and J lost 1 base, with 9 bases between them. CDR3 size: 14 residues. Germline loops: CDR1 LNHNV, CDR2 YYDKDF (reference sequence). CDR3 DNA: TGTGCCACCAGCCGCAGGGGAAGCAATCAGCCCCAGCATTTT. Amino acid sequence: CATSRRGSNQPQHF.

The rearrangement joins TRBV3-1 to TRBJ1-1; possible D gene TRBD1, 6 bases. CDR1 LGHDT and CDR2 YNNKEL come from the germline V gene (reference sequence). The CDR3 sequence is 12 residues long. Trimming shortened V by 1 base and J by 9 bases, and 9 bases separated the two germline ends. CDR3 sequence reads: CASSQGTEKAFF. CDR3 nucleotide sequence: TGTGCCAGCAGCCAAGGGACAGAAAAAGCTTTCTTT.

This clonotype occurred a few times. CDR3 sequence (DNA): TGTGCCAGCAGCGCCCAACGGGGTAGGGCCGGAGATACGCAGTATTTT. This sequence encodes CASSAQRGRAGDTQYF. The rearrangement joins TRBV2 to TRBJ2-3, with a possible D match to TRBD2 (5 bases). Trimming stripped 6 bases from V and 5 bases from J, with 21 bases between. This CDR3 comprises 16 residues. CDR1 is SNHLY, CDR2 FYNNEI, per germline.

This clonotype came up a few times. The chain joins TRBV11-2 to TRBJ2-1; 9 bases are shared with TRBD2. The CDR3 is 18 residues long. In germline, CDR1 is SGHAT, CDR2 FQNNGV. V lost 6 bases and J lost 9; bases outside the gene matches: 21. CDR3 sequence reads: CASSFISRGTSFPFEQFF. CDR3 nucleotide sequence: TGTGCCAGCAGTTTTATATCTCGAGGGACTAGCTTCCCCTTTGAGCAGTTCTTC.

This chain uses TRBV15 with TRBJ2-7; D unclear. The V gene's germline CDR1 is LNHNV and CDR2 YYDKDF (reference sequence). The V and J ends lost 0 bases and 3 bases respectively, with 9 bases between them. There are 14 residues in the CDR3. The CDR3 region is CATSRDLDDYEQYF. CDR3 DNA sequence: TGTGCCACCAGCAGAGACTTGGACGACTACGAGCAGTACTTC.

This chain uses TRBV20-1 with TRBJ2-3; no clear D gene. V lost 1 base, J lost 4 bases, and 6 bases lay in between. The CDR3 runs to 12 residues. Per the germline V gene, CDR1 is DFQATT and CDR2 is SNEGSKA (reference sequence). CDR3 DNA sequence: TGCAGTGCTAGAGGGGTGGCAGATACGCAGTATTTT. Its translation is CSARGVADTQYF.

The rearrangement links TRBV11-2 to TRBJ2-1; D might be TRBD2 (6 bases). The V end was cut by 5 bases, the J end by 8 bases, with 13 bases between. The CDR3 contains 13 residues. Germline V gives CDR1 SGHAT, CDR2 FQNNGV. The CDR3 here is CASSPGGIDEQFF. Written as DNA, the CDR3 is TGTGCCAGCAGCCCAGGCGGGATAGATGAGCAGTTCTTC. The whole variable domain, remainder taken from reference TRBV11-2 and TRBJ2-1, is EAGVAQSPRYKIIEKRQSVAFWCNPISGHATLYWYQQILGQGPKLLIQFQNNGVVDDSQLPKDRFSAERLKGVDSTLKIQPAKLEDSAVYLCASSPGGIDEQFFGPGTRLTVL.

J is TRBJ1-3 and V is TRBV10-3; D perhaps matches TRBD1 (5 bases). Looked up from germline, CDR1 is ENHRY and CDR2 is SYGVKD. Deletions cut 3 bases from V and 2 bases from J, with 8 bases between. This CDR3 has 14 residues. The CDR3 sequence is CAISDMGAGNTIYF. CDR3 nucleotide sequence: TGTGCCATCAGTGACATGGGGGCTGGAAACACCATATATTTT.

V is TRBV10-3 and J is TRBJ2-7, with 7 bases fitting TRBD1. The CDR3 has 15 residues. Germline lookup yields CDR1 ENHRY and CDR2 SYGVKD. V shed 4 bases, J shed 2 bases, and the junction held 8 bases outside the gene matches. CDR3 DNA: TGTGCCATCAGTGGTTGGACAGGAACCCCCTACGAGCAGTACTTC. Translating it yields CAISGWTGTPYEQYF.

CDR3 residues: CATSGLGASNEKLFF. The CDR3 DNA reads TGTGCCACCAGCGGGCTCGGGGCCTCTAATGAAAAACTGTTTTTT. This chain links TRBV15 with TRBJ1-4, with D maybe TRBD1 (5 bases). Germline CDR1 and CDR2: LNHNV and YYDKDF (reference sequence). This CDR3 contains 15 residues. Trimming shortened V by 5 bases and J by 3 bases, and 13 bases separated the two germline ends.

In its sample, this clonotype was seen a few times. The rearrangement links TRBV12-3 or TRBV12-4 to TRBJ2-6; D unclear. Deletions cut 3 bases from V and 4 bases from J, with 10 bases between. The CDR3 consists of 15 residues. The CDR3 DNA sequence: TGTGCCAGCAGTTTTGTGGCGGTGGGGGCCAACGTCCTGACTTTC. Protein product: CASSFVAVGANVLTF.

This rearrangement joins TRBV20-1 to TRBJ2-3, with a weak D call TRBD2 (6 bases). Trimming took 5 bases from V and 4 from J, leaving 19 bases between them. Germline-derived CDR1 and CDR2 are DFQATT and SNEGSKA (reference sequence). The CDR3 has 15 amino acids. The CDR3, as DNA: TGCAGTGCTGTTATTCGCGGGGACCGTCCAGATACGCAGTATTTT. Translation: CSAVIRGDRPDTQYF.

The J gene is TRBJ1-5, the V gene TRBV19; 10 bases line up with TRBD1. V was pared by 6 bases and J by 6 bases, with 5 bases of the junction left unmatched. This CDR3 has 14 residues. Germline V gene sequence: CDR1 LNHDA, CDR2 SQIVND (reference sequence). The CDR3 here is CASSGRDRGQPQHF. For the CDR3, the DNA is TGTGCCAGTAGCGGCCGGGACAGGGGTCAGCCCCAGCATTTT.

This chain joins TRBV19 and TRBJ2-1; 7 bases are shared with TRBD1. Trimming removed 5 bases from V and 7 bases from J; junction bases left unmatched: 8. The germline gives CDR1 LNHDA, CDR2 SQIVND (reference sequence). The CDR3 has 14 residues. The CDR3 sequence: CASSSLTGQNEQFF. CDR3 nucleotides: TGTGCCAGTAGTTCCTTGACAGGGCAGAATGAGCAGTTCTTC.

The rearrangement joins TRBV6-1 to TRBJ2-5; 8 bases line up with TRBD2. The CDR3 extends over 14 amino acids. Germline lookup yields CDR1 MNHNS and CDR2 SASEGT. J gave up 4 bases and V 6 bases, and 7 bases lay outside the gene matches. CDR3 loop: CASSLSGSIETQYF. CDR3 in DNA: TGTGCCAGCAGCCTAAGCGGGAGTATAGAGACCCAGTACTTC.